The 14 T cell receptor beta chains in this list originate from one sample, sequenced in a study of T cells in Graves' hyperthyroidism and ophthalmopathy. Amplified regions were TCR beta CDR3 sequences from RNA transcripts. A set of HTBI primers served as the primers for a first-round RT-PCR of the TCR CDR3. Each CDR3 protein gets one entry after TCRdb re-called the multiplex PCR reads with MiXCR. The table records a few hundred thousand distinct CDR3 sequences, approximately 18% of them present only once. The sample taken for sequencing was blood. Every receptor here comes from a man aged 45-60 years with Graves' ophthalmopathy.

This clonotype has more than one count but fewer than ten. The J gene is TRBJ1-2, the V gene TRBV29-1; 10 bases match TRBD1. V shed 3 bases, J shed 3 bases, and the junction held 4 bases outside the gene matches. CDR1 is SQVTM, CDR2 ANQGSEA, per germline. This CDR3 comprises 14 residues. CDR3 bases: TGCAGCGTTGAGGGACAGGGGATTTACTATGGCTACACCTTC. Translating it yields CSVEGQGIYYGYTF.

The CDR3 reads CASSLNLPGEQYF. The CDR3, as DNA: TGTGCCAGCAGCTTGAATCTCCCCGGCGAGCAGTACTTC. The chain links TRBV5-4 to TRBJ2-7; the D is unclear. Between the trimmed V and J ends, which lost 1 base and 6 bases, there was a span of 11 bases. The CDR3 spans 13 residues. Germline V lookup: CDR1 SGHNT, CDR2 YYREEE (reference sequence).

This clonotype was found a few times. V and J are TRBV5-7 and TRBJ2-4; 10 nucleotides align to TRBD2. TRBV5-7 is identified as an open reading frame with a role that is uncertain. Unmatched junction bases numbered 5, after V lost 0 bases and J lost 2 bases. The CDR3 runs 17 residues. The CDR3 sequence is CASSLALAGATKNIQYF. The CDR3 coding sequence is TGTGCCAGCAGCTTGGCCCTAGCGGGAGCAACCAAAAACATTCAGTACTTC.

V and J are TRBV29-1 and TRBJ1-2; no definite D call. There are 12 residues in the CDR3. V dropped 4 bases and J dropped 3 bases, with 9 bases sitting between them. From germline, CDR1 is SQVTM and CDR2 ANQGSEA. Here the CDR3 reads CSVVSGYYGYTF. Written as DNA, the CDR3 is TGCAGCGTTGTATCGGGTTACTATGGCTACACCTTC. The whole variable domain, filled in from reference TRBV29-1 and TRBJ1-2, reads SAVISQKPSRDICQRGTSLTIQCQVDSQVTMMFWYRQQPGQSLTLIATANQGSEATYESGFVIDKFPISRPNLTFSTLTVSNMSPEDSSIYLCSVVSGYYGYTFGSGTRLTVV.

This clonotype was recorded at least ten times. V is TRBV30 and J is TRBJ1-1, with a weak D call TRBD1 (6 bases). V shed 2 bases and J shed 6 bases, with 10 bases lying between them. Germline CDR1 and CDR2: GTSNPN and SVGIG (reference sequence). This CDR3 has 12 residues. The CDR3 here is CAWSPRQAEAFF. CDR3 DNA: TGTGCCTGGAGTCCCCGACAGGCTGAAGCTTTCTTT.

This clonotype was counted between two and nine times. The chain has TRBV9 and TRBJ1-4; no reliable D call. This CDR3 has 15 amino acids. Trimming took 4 bases from V and 4 from J, leaving 14 bases between them. Per germline, CDR1 SGDLS and CDR2 YYNGEE. For the CDR3, the DNA is TGTGCCAGCAGCCCTCGGATTGGATTTAATGAAAAACTGTTTTTT. Its protein is CASSPRIGFNEKLFF.

The chain has TRBV28 and TRBJ1-2, with 7 positions matching TRBD1. Germline V gene sequence: CDR1 MDHEN, CDR2 SYDVKM. Germline trimming cut 4 bases from V and 5 bases from J; bases unmatched to any gene: 10. The CDR3 has 15 residues. CDR3 loop: CASSSADREFYGYTF. The CDR3, as DNA: TGTGCCAGCAGTTCCGCCGACAGGGAATTTTATGGCTACACCTTC.

This clonotype has ten or more counts. The chain has TRBV7-3 and TRBJ2-1; perhaps TRBD2 as D (5 bases). This CDR3 spans 17 amino acids. The V end was cut by 5 bases, the J end by 5 bases, with 22 bases between. Germline CDR1 SGHTA, CDR2 FQGTGA. The CDR3 DNA reads TGTGCCAGCAGCCCCCGACTGCGGGTAATTAGCCACAATGAGCAGTTCTTC. Protein product: CASSPRLRVISHNEQFF.

The J gene is TRBJ2-2, the V gene TRBV5-1; D is unresolved. The CDR3 totals 13 residues. The germline CDR1 and CDR2 sequences are SGHRS and YFSETQ. Trimming cost V 1 base and J 6 bases, with 7 bases left between them. The CDR3 DNA follows: TGCGCCAGCAGCTTGAAGGTTCCCGGGGAGCTGTTTTTT. Translating gives CASSLKVPGELFF.

In this sample, this clonotype turned up many times. The chain recombines TRBV7-3 with TRBJ2-5, with 10 bases lining up with TRBD2. V was pared by 1 base and J by 5 bases, with 10 bases of the junction left unmatched. CDR1 is SGHTA and CDR2 is FQGTGA in the germline V gene. CDR3 length equals 17 residues. CDR3 region: CASSLRPSGSPGETQYF. In DNA, the CDR3 is TGTGCCAGCAGCTTAAGGCCTAGCGGGAGCCCCGGGGAGACCCAGTACTTC. Supplemented by reference TRBV7-3 and TRBJ2-5, the full variable domain reads GAGVSQTPSNKVTEKGKYVELRCDPISGHTALYWYRQSLGQGPEFLIYFQGTGAADDSGLPNDRFFAVRPEGSVSTLKIQRTERGDSAVYLCASSLRPSGSPGETQYFGPGTRLLVL.

This chain joins TRBV12-3 or TRBV12-4 and TRBJ2-7; 7 bases line up with TRBD2. The junction had 7 bases not matched to a gene; V was cut back by 3 bases and J by 2 bases. This CDR3 contains 15 residues. CDR3 nucleotides: TGTGCCAGCAGTTTTCTGGGGCTAGCGGCCTACGAGCAGTACTTC. Residues: CASSFLGLAAYEQYF.

This clonotype was recorded many times. V gene TRBV5-1 combines with J gene TRBJ2-1; D assignment may be TRBD1 or TRBD2 (5 bases each). Trimming took 5 bases from V and 5 from J, leaving 14 bases between them. Germline V gene data show CDR1 as SGHRS and CDR2 as YFSETQ. The CDR3 extends over 14 amino acids. CDR3 amino acids: CASSSTGTNNEQFF. CDR3 DNA: TGCGCCAGCAGTTCAACCGGGACCAACAATGAGCAGTTCTTC.

This clonotype was seen a handful of times. V is TRBV7-3 and J is TRBJ2-1; the match to TRBD2 covers 9 bases. This CDR3 is 14 amino acids long. The V and J ends lost 4 bases and 9 bases, in that order; junction bases with no gene match: 7. Germline V gene sequence: CDR1 SGHTA, CDR2 FQGTGA. The CDR3 DNA is TGTGCCAGCAGCTCCTTAGCGGGAGCAGTTGAGCAGTTCTTC. Residues: CASSSLAGAVEQFF.

The chain employs TRBV28 and TRBJ2-1; TRBD2 matches at 9 bases. The germline CDR1 and CDR2 sequences are MDHEN and SYDVKM. This CDR3 is 14 amino acids long. V lost 8 bases and J lost 5; bases outside the gene matches: 7. Written as DNA, the CDR3 is TGTGCCAGCTCCTCCCTAGCGGGAAACAATGAGCAGTTCTTC. Protein: CASSSLAGNNEQFF. Combining the CDR3 with reference TRBV28 and TRBJ2-1 gives the whole variable domain DVKVTQSSRYLVKRTGEKVFLECVQDMDHENMFWYRQDPGLGLRLIYFSYDVKMKEKGDIPEGYSVSREKKERFSLILESASTNQTSMYLCASSSLAGNNEQFFGPGTRLTVL.